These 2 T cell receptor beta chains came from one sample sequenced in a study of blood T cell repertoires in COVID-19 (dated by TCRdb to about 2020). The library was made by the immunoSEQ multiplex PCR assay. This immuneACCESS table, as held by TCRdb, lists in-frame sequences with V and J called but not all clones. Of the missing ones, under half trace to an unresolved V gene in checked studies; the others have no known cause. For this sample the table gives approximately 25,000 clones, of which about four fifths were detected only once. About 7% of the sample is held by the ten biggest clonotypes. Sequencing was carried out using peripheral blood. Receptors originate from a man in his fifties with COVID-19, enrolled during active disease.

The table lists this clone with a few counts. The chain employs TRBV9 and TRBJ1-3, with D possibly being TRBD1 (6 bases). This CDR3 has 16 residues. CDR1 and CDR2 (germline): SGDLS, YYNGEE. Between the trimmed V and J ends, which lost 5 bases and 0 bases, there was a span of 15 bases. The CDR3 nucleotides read TGTGCCAGCAGATATAAGGGGGAGAACTCTGGAAACACCATATATTTT. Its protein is CASRYKGENSGNTIYF. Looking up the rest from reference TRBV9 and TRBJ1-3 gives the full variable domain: DSGVTQTPKHLITATGQRVTLRCSPRSGDLSVYWYQQSLDQGLQFLIQYYNGEERAKGNILERFSAQQFPDLHSELNLSSLELGDSALYFCASRYKGENSGNTIYFGEGSWLTVV.

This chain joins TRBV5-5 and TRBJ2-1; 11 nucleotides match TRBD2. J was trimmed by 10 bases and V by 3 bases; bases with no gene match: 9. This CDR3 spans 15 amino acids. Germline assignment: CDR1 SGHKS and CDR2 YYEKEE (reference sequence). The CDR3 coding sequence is TGTGCCAGCAGCTGGGGACTAGCGGAGGAAACAGAGCAGTTCTTC. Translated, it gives CASSWGLAEETEQFF.